These 2 T cell receptor beta chains originate from one sample sequenced in a study of monozygotic twins with inflammatory bowel disease. After re-calling the 5' RACE reads, TCRdb lists one entry per CDR3 protein, DNA absent. The sample table includes 150,000 to 200,000 distinct CDR3 sequences. Sequenced material: blood. The receptors were sampled from a human donor with ulcerative colitis or Crohn's disease, or a healthy co-twin of an affected twin (not recorded which).

The V and J genes are TRBV7-6 and TRBJ2-7; no DNA is available, so the TRBD1 call from TCRdb remains unchecked. The CDR3 is 17 amino acids. From germline, CDR1 is SGHVS and CDR2 FNYEAQ. CDR3 sequence reads: CASSLAGTGYPNYEQYF. The full variable domain, completed using reference TRBV7-6 and TRBJ2-7, is GAGVSQSPRYKVTKRGQDVALRCDPISGHVSLYWYRQALGQGPEFLTYFNYEAQQDKSGLPNDRFSAERPEGSISTLTIQRTEQRDSAMYRCASSLAGTGYPNYEQYFGPGTRLTVT.

This rearrangement joins TRBV27 to TRBJ2-3; the TCRdb call, TRBD1, lacks DNA for checking. CDR3 size: 16 residues. Germline V CDR1 and CDR2: MNHEY, SMNVEV (reference sequence). CDR3 sequence: CASSLVPGRGTDTQYF.